What follows is one TCR beta chain and its context. The antigen it recognizes is unknown. The sample holds no much larger clone one base away, and base qualities are not on file. These data come from a study of cytomegalovirus exposure and HLA in healthy donors (TCRdb year 2017). Turning to the overall study: An earlier analysis of roughly 500 of the donors reported approximately 280 Gb of sequence data and about 120 million unique TCR beta sequences obtained from around 190 million T cells. An early release that covered about 600 HLA-typed donors contained about 300 gigabases of sequencing data and tens of millions of unique TCR sequences. Of the 300 to 450 genotyped donors, 81% were placed in the genetic ancestry cluster associated with self-reported Caucasian donors. The study aimed to test whether signatures of past pathogen exposure could be identified by cataloging public T cell receptors. The study profiled the T cell repertoires of about 640 subjects by immunosequencing and related them to cytomegalovirus serostatus. Besides the first cohort of approximately 710 subjects, a separate validation cohort made up of 120 different subjects was used. The study combined high-throughput TCR immunosequencing, statistical association of individual TCRs with disease status, and machine learning to predict cytomegalovirus infection status. To study patterns of TCR occurrence, a later analysis re-analyzed previously published TCR beta repertoires from hundreds of donors and added high-resolution HLA genotyping. Rather than drawing on any new phenotypic data, the later analysis identified candidate immune exposures from TCR beta sequences and the way those sequences occurred across donors. To decide whether each TCR beta V gene segment behaved as functional or pseudogenic, an earlier analysis of some 580 of the donors relied on high-throughput TCR beta sequencing. Donor age, sex, ethnicity and CMV serostatus were compiled alongside the repertoire data. In a later genetic analysis, genome-wide SNP genotypes for about 55% of the roughly 700 donors were used, and that subset was treated as a discovery cohort. All discovery cohort repertoires had been generated on a single sequencing platform. Both class I and class II loci were covered by HLA typing, at four-digit resolution. The number of donors typed differed by locus, with roughly 620-640 for A, B, C, DRB1 and DQB1, over 500 for DQA1, over 600 for DPA1, and some 470 for DPB1. Several DR-DQ haplotypes were treated as single units for association and clustering because of strong linkage in the cohort. Among over 350 genotyped donors of the cohort, an average of about 240,000 unique TCR beta nucleotide sequences were sequenced per donor, about a sixth of them non-productive. On the study overall, not on this receptor specifically: Because HLA typing was unavailable for some donors at each locus, only the typed subset was used in association tests. In an earlier analysis of under 600 of the donors, most TCR beta V segments were observed in productive rearrangements about 87% or about 30% of the time, broadly matching IMGT annotations. The study listed 150 to 200 TCR beta chains as associated with cytomegalovirus. Compared with equally common non-associated chains, HLA-associated TCR beta chains in a later analysis were more clonally expanded and had lower generation probabilities. A further reported finding was that TCR beta sequences accurately predicted the HLA-A and HLA-B alleles for most subjects in the first cohort. A cluster of highly shared sequence variants was judged likely to be a technical artifact of the sequencing pipeline. In this cohort, only TCR beta chains were sequenced, and detectable features were limited by the absence of alpha or paired-chain data. Because the 87-base-pair reads could not distinguish some IMGT-functional V segments, including TRBV6-2 and TRBV6-3, those segments were excluded. Strong co-occurrence of HLA alleles, especially DR and DQ, made assigning TCR associations to individual alleles difficult. While some public TCRs were present in many individuals, most TCR sequences turned up only very rarely across donors. CMV serostatus was the only immune exposure information available for the cohort. In a later analysis, the rate of TCR association differed among HLA loci, with DRB1 alleles having the most associated TCRs and HLA-C alleles having the fewest. Most CMV-associated TCR beta chains appeared to be HLA-restricted in a later analysis, and the HLA associations seemed to be driven largely by CMV exposure. Correlated functional status among segregating V segments might reflect linkage disequilibrium, but an unknown experimental factor could not be ruled out. The earlier analysis of some 560 of the donors excluded some 15 rarely observed V segments, including chromosome 9 orphons, because counts were too low. A few of the identified cytomegalovirus-associated TCR beta chains were confirmed in vitro to be specific for cytomegalovirus antigens. It was suggested by the authors that the approach could potentially be generalized to other disease states and immunological phenotypes. Compared with the approximately 670-donor mean, donors in an Asian-associated ancestry cluster had fewer N-insertions in productive TCRs, according to a later genetic analysis. Specific HLA alleles were associated with more than 15,000 TCR beta sequences at a false discovery rate of 0.05 in a later analysis. Roughly uniform sequencing depth across donors was assumed in presence/absence analyses, although this assumption may not hold. A later analysis reported that several top co-occurrence clusters appeared linked to parvovirus B19, influenza, CMV and Epstein-Barr virus. V-gene and J-gene trimming of TCR beta chains was associated with a missense DCLRE1C variant in a later genetic analysis, and the association was replicated in an independent cohort. Cytomegalovirus status was reported to be diagnosed by the classifier with high specificity and sensitivity in both the original and validation cohorts.

The cohort consisted of hundreds of healthy bone marrow donors. Cohort members were all nominally healthy when sampled, although unrecorded immune exposures were likely present. The donor tested CMV seronegative and was one of the 352 seronegative cohort members. A peripheral blood sample was collected from each donor, and TCR beta sequencing was performed on peripheral blood mononuclear cells. Genomic DNA was extracted from the blood cell samples with the Qiagen DNeasy Blood Extraction Kit. Receptors were amplified or captured by the immunoSEQ multiplex PCR assay. The multiplex PCR relied on a mix of 60 forward primers for TCR Vbeta segments and 13 reverse primers for TCR Jbeta segments. A multiplex PCR assay on genomic DNA amplified the CDR3 region of rearranged TCR beta genes. On the Illumina HiSeq System, the amplified TCR beta libraries were sequenced as 87-base-pair reads. The study's processing was this. In a later analysis, about 80 million unique TCR beta chains were counted across the approximately 640 repertoires, and approximately 11 million of these chains were shared by at least two donors. A nearest-neighbor algorithm error-corrected the raw reads and collapsed the reads into unique sequences, merging closely related sequences to remove PCR and sequencing errors. V, D and J gene segments were assigned by aligning CDR3 sequences to IMGT reference sequences. Each retained sequence needed at least a six-nucleotide match to both a V gene segment and a J gene segment. Rearrangements were classified as productive when the CDR3 lacked stop codons and remained in frame with V and J, and all other rearrangements were classified as non-productive. Following IMGT convention, CDR3 was defined as the stretch from the second conserved V-encoded cysteine to the conserved J-encoded phenylalanine. In an earlier analysis of approximately 590 of the donors, sequences lacking an unambiguous match to a single V gene segment were excluded. In an earlier analysis of approximately 610 of the donors, V segments were called functional above 56.7% productive rearrangements and were called segregating when the between-donor standard deviation exceeded 5%. To diagnose cytomegalovirus status from the catalog of TCR beta chain sequences, a statistical classification framework was built. In a later analysis, TCR nucleotide sequences were compared against IMGT/GENE-DB human TR gene sequences so that V and J genes could be assigned. The TCRdist pipeline was used in a later analysis to assign CDR3 sequences and most-parsimonious VDJ recombination scenarios. In a later analysis, every TCR beta chain was defined by the combination of its CDR3 amino acid sequence and its V-gene family, and reads without a unique V-gene family were dropped. In a later analysis, 450 to 600 highly shared, low-generation-probability nucleotide sequences were removed to address suspected cross-contamination and a sequencing artifact. In a later analysis, a clonal expansion index was calculated for each public chain from normalized within-repertoire ranks of inferred template counts. In a later analysis, generation probabilities were computed using a VDJ recombination model fitted to out-of-frame rearrangements, and the results were checked against IGoR. Hypergeometric tests were used in a later analysis to score TCR-TCR, TCR-HLA and TCR-CMV co-occurrence, with a repertoire-size bias correction applied to the TCR pairs. In a later analysis, false discovery rates were estimated by permuting HLA or CMV assignments 20 times. A later analysis grouped co-occurring TCRs with DBSCAN, adding TCRdist sequence similarity when clustering within HLA-allele-positive subsets. Co-occurrence clustering excluded repertoires with fewer than 30,000 or more than 120,000 public chains, plus five with anomalous nucleotide sharing. Sourced from immuneACCESS, this table was stored by TCRdb with only in-frame sequences that have V and J called. A share of the clones is absent; for the studies checked, an unresolved V gene accounts for under half, and the remainder has no known explanation. V and J calls and clone size are copied from that table; D and trimming were computed from the DNA. Here the sample has over 150,000 clones; roughly 80% occur a single time. Just under 5% of the sample rests with the top ten.

The CDR3 measures 13 amino acids from cysteine to phenylalanine. The only DNA kept is the CDR3, 39 bases in frame from the first base. CDR1 SGDLS and CDR2 YYNGEE were looked up in the germline V gene. The junction shows trimming of 6 bases on V and 2 bases on J, and the gene matches do not reach 3 bases of it. The rearrangement joined TRBV9 to TRBJ2-3; TRBD1 matches 7 bases in the middle. Sequencing was performed on PBMCs. The receptor was isolated from a male donor in good health and CMV-seronegative. For the CDR3, the sequence is CASTGQNTDTQYF. The nucleotide sequence reads as follows: TGTGCCAGCACGGGACAGAACACAGATACGCAGTATTTT. With the portions outside the CDR3 filled from the reference TRBV9 and TRBJ2-3 genes, the complete variable region becomes DSGVTQTPKHLITATGQRVTLRCSPRSGDLSVYWYQQSLDQGLQFLIQYYNGEERAKGNILERFSAQQFPDLHSELNLSSLELGDSALYFCASTGQNTDTQYFGPGTRLTVL.